A selection of T cell receptor beta chains follows, all from one sample in a study of response to subunit inactivated influenza vaccine. A single record per CDR3 protein comes from TCRdb applying MiXCR to the RT-PCR reads. The sample yields roughly 700,000 distinct CDR3 sequences, approximately 15% seen once. The source material was PBMCs from blood, sampled less than 15 days before vaccination. The receptors come from a man aged 45-65 years who received an inactivated influenza vaccine. Both conserved end residues are part of each CDR3. A D gene is named only where the DNA matches it firmly. Size values are once, few and many counts, or a class for expanded clones, and some rows have none.

16 NA TRBJ1-5 NA TRBV5-1 CASSLGSSDSNQPQHF TGCGCCAGCAGCTTGGGATCGTCAGATAGCAATCAGCCCCAGCATTTT
14 NA TRBJ1-1 NA TRBV27 CASSLLGSGTEAFF TGTGCCAGCAGTTTATTGGGATCTGGGACTGAAGCTTTCTTT
15 NA TRBJ1-3 NA TRBV5-1 CASSLEAGRGNTIYF TGCGCCAGCAGCTTGGAGGCAGGGCGAGGAAACACCATATATTTT
13 few TRBJ2-1 NA TRBV18 CASSEISGTEQFF TGTGCCAGCTCAGAAATATCCGGGACAGAGCAGTTCTTC
12 few TRBJ2-7 NA TRBV20-1 CSALDSPYEQYF TGCAGTGCCCTGGACAGTCCCTACGAGCAGTACTTC
13 NA TRBJ2-1 TRBD2 TRBV6-1 CASSPGLVNEQFF TGTGCCAGCAGTCCCGGACTAGTAAATGAGCAGTTCTTC
16 many TRBJ2-7 NA TRBV7-8 CASSLVSPTGYYEQYF TGTGCCAGCAGCTTAGTTTCTCCCACAGGGTACTACGAGCAGTACTTC
16 NA TRBJ2-5 NA TRBV12-3/TRBV12-4 CASSAKTAQIQETQYF TGTGCCAGCAGCGCGAAGACGGCGCAGATCCAAGAGACCCAGTACTTC
16 few TRBJ2-4 TRBD2 TRBV28 CASSALYSGSQNIQYF TGTGCCAGCAGTGCCCTTTATAGCGGGAGCCAAAACATTCAGTACTTC
15 NA TRBJ1-4 NA TRBV12-3/TRBV12-4 CASSLNAGSSEKLFF TGTGCCAGCAGTTTAAACGCCGGGTCCTCGGAAAAACTGTTTTTT
14 NA TRBJ1-1 NA TRBV27 CASSADKVNTEAFF TGTGCCAGCAGTGCAGACAAAGTAAACACTGAAGCTTTCTTT
16 NA TRBJ2-1 NA TRBV4-3 CASSQDEAASYNEQFF TGCGCCAGCAGCCAAGATGAGGCCGCATCCTACAATGAGCAGTTCTTC
17 few TRBJ2-1 TRBD2 TRBV7-8 CASSWAKSGGPRWEQFF TGTGCCAGCAGCTGGGCGAAGAGCGGGGGCCCGAGGTGGGAGCAGTTCTTC
12 NA TRBJ2-7 NA TRBV2 CASRRLRGEQYF TGTGCCAGCAGACGACTGAGGGGCGAGCAGTACTTC
12 few TRBJ2-3 NA TRBV27 CASSYNQDTQYF TGTGCCAGCAGCTATAACCAGGATACGCAGTATTTT
14 few TRBJ1-1 NA TRBV5-1 CASSPQGGVTEAFF TGCGCCAGCAGCCCACAGGGTGGGGTCACTGAAGCTTTCTTT